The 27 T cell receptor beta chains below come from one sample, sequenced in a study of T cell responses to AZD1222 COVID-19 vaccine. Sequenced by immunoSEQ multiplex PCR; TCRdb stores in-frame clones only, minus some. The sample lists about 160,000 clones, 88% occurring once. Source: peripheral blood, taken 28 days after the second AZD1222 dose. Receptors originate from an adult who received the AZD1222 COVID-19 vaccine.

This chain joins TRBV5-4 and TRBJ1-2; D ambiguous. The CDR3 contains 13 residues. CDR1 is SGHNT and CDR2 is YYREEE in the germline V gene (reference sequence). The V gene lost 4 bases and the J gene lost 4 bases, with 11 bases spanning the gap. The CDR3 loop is CASSPPGSYGYTF. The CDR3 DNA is TGTGCCAGCAGCCCCCCGGGGTCCTATGGCTACACCTTC. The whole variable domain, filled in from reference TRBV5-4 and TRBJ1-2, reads ETGVTQSPTHLIKTRGQQVTLRCSSQSGHNTVSWYQQALGQGPQFIFQYYREEENGRGNFPPRFSGLQFPNYSSELNVNALELDDSALYLCASSPPGSYGYTFGSGTRLTVV.

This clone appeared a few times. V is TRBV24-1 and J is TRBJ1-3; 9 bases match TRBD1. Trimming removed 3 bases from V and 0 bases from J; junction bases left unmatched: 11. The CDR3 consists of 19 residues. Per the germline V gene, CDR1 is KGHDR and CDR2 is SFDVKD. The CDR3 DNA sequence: TGTGCCACCAGTGATAGGGGGACAGGGAACGATCTCTCTGGAAACACCATATATTTT. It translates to CATSDRGTGNDLSGNTIYF.

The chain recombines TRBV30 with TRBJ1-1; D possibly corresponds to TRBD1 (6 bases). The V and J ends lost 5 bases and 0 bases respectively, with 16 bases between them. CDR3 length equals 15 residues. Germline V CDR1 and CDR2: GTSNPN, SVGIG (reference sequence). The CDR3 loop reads CAWEPPGHLNTEAFF. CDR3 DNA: TGTGCCTGGGAACCCCCGGGACACCTGAACACTGAAGCTTTCTTT. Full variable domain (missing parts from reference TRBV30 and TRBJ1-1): SQTIHQWPATLVQPVGSPLSLECTVEGTSNPNLYWYRQAAGRGLQLLFYSVGIGQISSEVPQNLSASRPQDRQFILSSKKLLLSDSGFYLCAWEPPGHLNTEAFFGQGTRLTVV.

Here the CDR3 DNA reads TGTGCCAGCAGCTTAGACGGGGGCGTGGGCTATGGCTACACCTTC. It yields the protein CASSLDGGVGYGYTF. V usage is TRBV7-9 and J usage is TRBJ1-2, with D maybe TRBD1 (6 bases). Germline V gives CDR1 SEHNR, CDR2 FQNEAQ (reference sequence). This CDR3 contains 15 residues. Trimming shortened V by 1 base and J by 4 bases, and 13 bases separated the two germline ends.

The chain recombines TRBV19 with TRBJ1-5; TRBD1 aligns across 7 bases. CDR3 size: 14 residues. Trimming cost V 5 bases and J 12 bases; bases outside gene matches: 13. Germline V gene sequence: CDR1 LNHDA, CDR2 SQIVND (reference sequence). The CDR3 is CASSSGQPEGSQHF. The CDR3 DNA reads TGTGCCAGTAGTTCGGGACAGCCCGAGGGGAGCCAGCATTTT.

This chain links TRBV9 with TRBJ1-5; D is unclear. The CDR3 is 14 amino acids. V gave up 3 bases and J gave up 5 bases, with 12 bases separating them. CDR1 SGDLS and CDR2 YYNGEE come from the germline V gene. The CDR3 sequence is CASSGTARDQPQHF. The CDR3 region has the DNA TGTGCCAGCAGCGGGACGGCGCGAGATCAGCCCCAGCATTTT. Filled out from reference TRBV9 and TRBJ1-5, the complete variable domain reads DSGVTQTPKHLITATGQRVTLRCSPRSGDLSVYWYQQSLDQGLQFLIQYYNGEERAKGNILERFSAQQFPDLHSELNLSSLELGDSALYFCASSGTARDQPQHFGDGTRLSIL.

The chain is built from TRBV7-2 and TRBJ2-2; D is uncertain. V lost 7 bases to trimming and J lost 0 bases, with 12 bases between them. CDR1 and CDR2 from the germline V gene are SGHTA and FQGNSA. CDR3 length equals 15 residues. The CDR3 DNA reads TGTGCCAGCAACTCACTGCCGCCGAACACCGGGGAGCTGTTTTTT. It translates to CASNSLPPNTGELFF.

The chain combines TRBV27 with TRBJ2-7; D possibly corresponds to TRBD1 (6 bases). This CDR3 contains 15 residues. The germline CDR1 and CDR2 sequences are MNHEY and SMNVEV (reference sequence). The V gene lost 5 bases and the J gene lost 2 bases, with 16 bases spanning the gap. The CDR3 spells CASSPRWTATYEQYF. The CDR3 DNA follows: TGTGCCAGCAGTCCCCGTTGGACAGCAACCTACGAGCAGTACTTC.

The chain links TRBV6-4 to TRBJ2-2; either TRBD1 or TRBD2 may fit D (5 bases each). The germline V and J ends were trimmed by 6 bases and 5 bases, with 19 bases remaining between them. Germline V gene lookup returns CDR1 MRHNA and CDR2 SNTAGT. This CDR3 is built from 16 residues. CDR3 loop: CASSASSGRRTGELFF. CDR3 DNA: TGTGCCAGCAGCGCCTCGTCGGGGCGTCGGACCGGGGAGCTGTTTTTT.

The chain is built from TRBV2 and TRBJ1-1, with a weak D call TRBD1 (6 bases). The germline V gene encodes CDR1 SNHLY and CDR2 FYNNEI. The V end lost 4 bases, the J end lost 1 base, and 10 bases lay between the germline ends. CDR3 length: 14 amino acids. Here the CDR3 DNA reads TGTGCCAGCAGTGGCATAGGGGGGAACACTGAAGCTTTCTTT. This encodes CASSGIGGNTEAFF.

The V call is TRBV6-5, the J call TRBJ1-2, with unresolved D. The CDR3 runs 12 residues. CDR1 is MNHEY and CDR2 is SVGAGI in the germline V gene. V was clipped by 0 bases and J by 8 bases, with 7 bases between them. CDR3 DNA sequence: TGTGCCAGCAGTTACTCAGGGTTCGGCTACACCTTC. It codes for CASSYSGFGYTF.

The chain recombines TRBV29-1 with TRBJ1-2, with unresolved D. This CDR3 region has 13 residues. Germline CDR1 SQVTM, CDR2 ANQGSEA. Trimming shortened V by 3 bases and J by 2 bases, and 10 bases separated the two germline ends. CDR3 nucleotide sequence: TGCAGCGTTGATATCGGTCAGAACTATGGCTACACCTTC. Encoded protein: CSVDIGQNYGYTF.

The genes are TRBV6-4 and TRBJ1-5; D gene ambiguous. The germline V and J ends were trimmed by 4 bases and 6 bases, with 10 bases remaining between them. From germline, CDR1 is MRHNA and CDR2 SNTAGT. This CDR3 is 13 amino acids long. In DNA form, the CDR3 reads TGTGCCAGCAGTGTCCTGGACGGTCAGCCCCAGCATTTT. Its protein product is CASSVLDGQPQHF.

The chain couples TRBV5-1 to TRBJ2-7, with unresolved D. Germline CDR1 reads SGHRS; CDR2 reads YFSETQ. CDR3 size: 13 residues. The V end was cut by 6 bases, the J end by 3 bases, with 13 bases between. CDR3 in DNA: TGCGCCAGCAAAAAGGACCATCGCTACGAGCAGTACTTC. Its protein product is CASKKDHRYEQYF.

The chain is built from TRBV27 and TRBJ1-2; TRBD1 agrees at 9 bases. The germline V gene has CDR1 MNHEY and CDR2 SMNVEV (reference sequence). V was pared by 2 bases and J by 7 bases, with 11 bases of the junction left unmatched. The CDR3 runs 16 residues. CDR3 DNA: TGTGCCAGCAGTTTAGTGGGACAGGGTTCAGGAGGTGGCTACACCTTC. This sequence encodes CASSLVGQGSGGGYTF.

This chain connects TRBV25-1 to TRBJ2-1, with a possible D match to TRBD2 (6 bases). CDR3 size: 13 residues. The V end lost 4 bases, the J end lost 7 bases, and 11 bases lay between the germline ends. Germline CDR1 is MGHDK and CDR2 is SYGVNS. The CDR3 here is CASSVAGGNEQFF. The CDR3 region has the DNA TGTGCCAGCAGTGTAGCCGGGGGTAATGAGCAGTTCTTC.

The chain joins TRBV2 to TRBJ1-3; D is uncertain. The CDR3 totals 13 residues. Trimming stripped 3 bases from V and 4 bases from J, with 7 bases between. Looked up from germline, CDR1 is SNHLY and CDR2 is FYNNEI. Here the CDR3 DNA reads TGTGCCAGCAGTGATGGGTACGGAAACACCATATATTTT. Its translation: CASSDGYGNTIYF.

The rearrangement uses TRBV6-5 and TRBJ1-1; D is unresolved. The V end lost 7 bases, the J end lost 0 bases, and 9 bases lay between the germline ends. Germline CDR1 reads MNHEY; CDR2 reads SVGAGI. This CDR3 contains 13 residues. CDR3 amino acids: CASKNTMNTEAFF. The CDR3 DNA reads TGTGCCAGCAAGAACACCATGAACACTGAAGCTTTCTTT.

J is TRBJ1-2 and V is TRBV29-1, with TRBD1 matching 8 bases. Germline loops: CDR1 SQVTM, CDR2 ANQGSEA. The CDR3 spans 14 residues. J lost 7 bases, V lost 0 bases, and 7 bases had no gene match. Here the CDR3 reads CSVEDRTGHGGYTF. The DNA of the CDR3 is TGCAGCGTTGAAGACCGGACAGGGCACGGTGGCTACACCTTC.

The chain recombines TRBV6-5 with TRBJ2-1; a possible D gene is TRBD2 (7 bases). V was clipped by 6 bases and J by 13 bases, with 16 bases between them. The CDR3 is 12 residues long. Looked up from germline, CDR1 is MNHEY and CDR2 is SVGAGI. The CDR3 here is CASSSSGGVQFF. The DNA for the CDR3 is TGTGCCAGCAGCTCTTCGGGGGGCGTTCAGTTCTTC.

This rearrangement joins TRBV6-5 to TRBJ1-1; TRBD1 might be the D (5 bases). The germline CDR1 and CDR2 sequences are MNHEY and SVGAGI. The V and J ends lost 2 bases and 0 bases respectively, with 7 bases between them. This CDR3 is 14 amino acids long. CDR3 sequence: CASSYGGMNTEAFF. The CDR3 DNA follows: TGTGCCAGCAGTTACGGGGGAATGAACACTGAAGCTTTCTTT.

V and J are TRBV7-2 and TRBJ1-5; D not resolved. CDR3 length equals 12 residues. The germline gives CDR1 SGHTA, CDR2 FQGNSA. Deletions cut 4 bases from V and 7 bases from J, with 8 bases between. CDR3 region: CASSYRGQPQHF. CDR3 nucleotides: TGTGCCAGCAGCTATCGGGGACAGCCCCAGCATTTT.

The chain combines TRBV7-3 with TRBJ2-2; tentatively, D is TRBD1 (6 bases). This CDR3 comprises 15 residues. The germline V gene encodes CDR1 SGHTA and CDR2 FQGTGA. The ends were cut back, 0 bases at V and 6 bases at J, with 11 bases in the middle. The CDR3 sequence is CASSLTGTYSGELFF. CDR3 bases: TGTGCCAGCAGCTTAACCGGGACATATTCCGGGGAGCTGTTTTTT.

The CDR3, as DNA: TGTGCCAGCAGCAAAGGAGTCCGGGGGGGGTCGAGCTCCTACAATGAGCAGTTCTTC. It is translated as CASSKGVRGGSSSYNEQFF. The rearrangement uses TRBV21-1 and TRBJ2-1; whether TRBD2, the table's D call, matches the DNA was not checked. TRBV21-1 is shown as a pseudogene. CDR3 length: 19 amino acids.

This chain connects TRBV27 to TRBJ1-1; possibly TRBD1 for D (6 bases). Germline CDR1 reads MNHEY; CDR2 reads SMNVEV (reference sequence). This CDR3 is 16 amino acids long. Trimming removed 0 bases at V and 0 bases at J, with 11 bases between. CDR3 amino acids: CASSLSSGAVNTEAFF. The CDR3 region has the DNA TGTGCCAGCAGTTTATCTTCGGGGGCAGTGAACACTGAAGCTTTCTTT.

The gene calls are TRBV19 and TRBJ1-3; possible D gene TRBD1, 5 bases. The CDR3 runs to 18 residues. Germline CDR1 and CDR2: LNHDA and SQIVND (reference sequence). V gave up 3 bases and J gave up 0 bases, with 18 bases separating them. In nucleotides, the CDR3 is TGTGCCAGTAGTATCTGGGTGCCAGGACAAAGCTCTGGAAACACCATATATTTT. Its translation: CASSIWVPGQSSGNTIYF. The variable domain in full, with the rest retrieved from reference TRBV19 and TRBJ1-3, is DGGITQSPKYLFRKEGQNVTLSCEQNLNHDAMYWYRQDPGQGLRLIYYSQIVNDFQKGDIAEGYSVSREKKESFPLTVTSAQKNPTAFYLCASSIWVPGQSSGNTIYFGEGSWLTVV.

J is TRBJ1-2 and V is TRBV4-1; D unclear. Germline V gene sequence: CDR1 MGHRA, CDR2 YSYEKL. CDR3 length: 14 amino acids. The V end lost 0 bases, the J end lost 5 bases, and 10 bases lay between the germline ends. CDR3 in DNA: TGCGCCAGCAGCCAAGAGGGTCTCCCATATGGCTACACCTTC. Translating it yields CASSQEGLPYGYTF.